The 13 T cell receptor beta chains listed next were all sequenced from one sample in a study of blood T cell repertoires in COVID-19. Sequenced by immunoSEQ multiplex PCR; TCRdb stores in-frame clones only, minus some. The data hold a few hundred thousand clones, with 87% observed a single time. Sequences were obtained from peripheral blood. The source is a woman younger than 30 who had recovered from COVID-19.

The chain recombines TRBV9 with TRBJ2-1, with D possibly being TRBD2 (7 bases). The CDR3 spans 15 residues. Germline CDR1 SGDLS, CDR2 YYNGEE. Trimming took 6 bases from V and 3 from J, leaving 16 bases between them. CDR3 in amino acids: CASTIGGANYNEQFF. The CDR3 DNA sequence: TGTGCCAGCACCATAGGGGGGGCCAACTACAATGAGCAGTTCTTC.

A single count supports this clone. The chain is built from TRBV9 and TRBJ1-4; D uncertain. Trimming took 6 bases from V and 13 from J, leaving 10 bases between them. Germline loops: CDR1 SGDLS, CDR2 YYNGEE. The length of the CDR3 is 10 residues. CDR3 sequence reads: CASTPRILFF. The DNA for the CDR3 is TGTGCCAGCACCCCGAGGATACTGTTTTTT.

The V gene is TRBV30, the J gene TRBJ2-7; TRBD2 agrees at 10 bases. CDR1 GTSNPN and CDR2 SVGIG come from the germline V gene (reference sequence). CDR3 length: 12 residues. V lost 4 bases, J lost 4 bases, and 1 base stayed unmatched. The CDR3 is CAWTSGSYEQYF. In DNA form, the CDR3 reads TGTGCCTGGACTAGCGGGAGTTACGAGCAGTACTTC.

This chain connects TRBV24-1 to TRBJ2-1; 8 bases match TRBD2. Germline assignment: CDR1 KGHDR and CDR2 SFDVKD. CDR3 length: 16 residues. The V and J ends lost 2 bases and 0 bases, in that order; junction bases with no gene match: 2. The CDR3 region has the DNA TGTGCCACCAGTGATTCGAGCGGGAGCTCCTACAATGAGCAGTTCTTC. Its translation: CATSDSSGSSYNEQFF.

CDR3 coding DNA: TGTGCCAGCAGCACCAGGGGGCGGGCGGAGACCCAGTACTTC. As protein: CASSTRGRAETQYF. The chain uses TRBV7-7 and TRBJ2-5, with 8 bases fitting TRBD1. V lost 5 bases to trimming and J lost 5 bases; unmatched junction nucleotides: 7. Germline CDR1 is SSHAT and CDR2 is FNYEAQ (reference sequence). The CDR3 length is 14 residues. Full variable domain (rest looked up from reference TRBV7-7 and TRBJ2-5): GAGVSQSPRYKVTKRGQDVTLRCDPISSHATLYWYQQALGQGPEFLTYFNYEAQPDKSGLPSDRFSAERPEGSISTLTIQRTEQRDSAMYRCASSTRGRAETQYFGPGTRLLVL.

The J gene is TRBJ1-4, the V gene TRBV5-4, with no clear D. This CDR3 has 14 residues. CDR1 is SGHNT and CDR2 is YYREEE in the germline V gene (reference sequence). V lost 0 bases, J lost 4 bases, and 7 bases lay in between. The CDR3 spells CASSLGRSNEKLFF. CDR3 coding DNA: TGTGCCAGCAGCTTGGGTCGCAGTAATGAAAAACTGTTTTTT. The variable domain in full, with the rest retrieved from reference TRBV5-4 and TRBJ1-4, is ETGVTQSPTHLIKTRGQQVTLRCSSQSGHNTVSWYQQALGQGPQFIFQYYREEENGRGNFPPRFSGLQFPNYSSELNVNALELDDSALYLCASSLGRSNEKLFFGSGTQLSVL.

This CDR3 is CASSPGQGKASYEQYF. CDR3 nucleotide sequence: TGTGCCAGCAGCCCGGGACAGGGGAAGGCCTCCTACGAGCAGTACTTC. V is TRBV7-6 and J is TRBJ2-7, with 10 positions matching TRBD1. Per the germline V gene, CDR1 is SGHVS and CDR2 is FNYEAQ. The CDR3 runs to 16 residues. Trimming took 5 bases from V and 0 from J; bases not matched to a gene: 7.

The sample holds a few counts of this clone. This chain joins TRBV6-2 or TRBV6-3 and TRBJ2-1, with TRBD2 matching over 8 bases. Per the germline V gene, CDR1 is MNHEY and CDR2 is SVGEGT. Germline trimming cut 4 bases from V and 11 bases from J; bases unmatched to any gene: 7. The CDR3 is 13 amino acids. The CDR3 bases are TGTGCCAGCAGTTGGAGTAGCGGGGCCCAGCAGTTCTTC. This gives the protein CASSWSSGAQQFF.

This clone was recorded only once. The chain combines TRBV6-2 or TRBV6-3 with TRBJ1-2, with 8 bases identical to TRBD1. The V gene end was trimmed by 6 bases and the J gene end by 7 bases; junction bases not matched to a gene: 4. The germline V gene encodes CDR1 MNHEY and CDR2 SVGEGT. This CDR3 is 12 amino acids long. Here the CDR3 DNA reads TGTGCCAGCAGCGCAGGGGGCGGTGGCTACACCTTC. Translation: CASSAGGGGYTF.

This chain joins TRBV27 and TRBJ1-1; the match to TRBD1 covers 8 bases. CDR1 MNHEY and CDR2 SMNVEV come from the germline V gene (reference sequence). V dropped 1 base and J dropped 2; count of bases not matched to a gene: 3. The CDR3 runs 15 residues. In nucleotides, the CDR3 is TGTGCCAGCAGTTTATGGACAGGGAAAAACACTGAAGCTTTCTTT. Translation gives CASSLWTGKNTEAFF.

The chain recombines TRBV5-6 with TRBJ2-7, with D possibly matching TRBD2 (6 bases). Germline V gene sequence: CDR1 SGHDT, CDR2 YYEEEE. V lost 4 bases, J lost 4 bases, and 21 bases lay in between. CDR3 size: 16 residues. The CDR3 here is CASSPPGSGLLYEQYF. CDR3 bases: TGTGCCAGCAGCCCGCCGGGTAGCGGCCTTCTTTACGAGCAGTACTTC.

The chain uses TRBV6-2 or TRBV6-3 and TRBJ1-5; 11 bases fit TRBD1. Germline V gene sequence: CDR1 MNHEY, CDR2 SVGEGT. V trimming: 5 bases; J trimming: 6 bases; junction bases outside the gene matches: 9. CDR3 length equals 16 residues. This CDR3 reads CASSMDRGLWGQPQHF. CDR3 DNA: TGTGCCAGCAGTATGGACAGGGGGCTTTGGGGTCAGCCCCAGCATTTT.

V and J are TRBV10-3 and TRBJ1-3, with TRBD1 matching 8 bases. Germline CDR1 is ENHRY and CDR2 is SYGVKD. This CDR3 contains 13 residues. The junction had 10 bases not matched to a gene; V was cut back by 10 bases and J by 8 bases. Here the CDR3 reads CATMGQEAHTIYF. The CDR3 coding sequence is TGTGCCACTATGGGACAGGAGGCCCACACCATATATTTT.